This is a list of T cell receptor beta chains from one sample in a study of T cell responses to AZD1222 COVID-19 vaccine. The repertoire was sequenced with immunoSEQ multiplex PCR; TCRdb's copy has only in-frame clones and lacks some. The profile shows some 110,000 clones, around 86% of them singletons. Sample: peripheral blood, taken 28 days after the second dose of the MenACWY control vaccine. These receptors were taken from an adult who received the MenACWY meningococcal vaccine as a control. The CDR3 runs from the conserved cysteine through the conserved F or W. A D gene is named only where the DNA matches it firmly.

CASRGLGGDGYTF	TRBD1	TRBV7-2	TRBJ1-2
CASSEARQGVRPLHF	TRBD1	TRBV2	TRBJ1-6
CASSPQGASRETQYF	TRBD1	TRBV7-2	TRBJ2-5
CASSQLGLQTPWGF	-	TRBV18	TRBJ2-7
CASSNRQALLQYF	-	TRBV7-2	TRBJ2-7
CASSVGNVGTDTQYF	-	TRBV9	TRBJ2-3
CASSATGGAIYEQYF	TRBD1	TRBV6-6	TRBJ2-7
CASSPRVAEETQYF	-	TRBV27	TRBJ2-5
CASSLGGGSYEQYF	-	TRBV19	TRBJ2-7
CATSSDRASRQPQHF	TRBD1	TRBV15	TRBJ1-5
CASSLAGGWGEAFF	-	TRBV28	TRBJ1-1